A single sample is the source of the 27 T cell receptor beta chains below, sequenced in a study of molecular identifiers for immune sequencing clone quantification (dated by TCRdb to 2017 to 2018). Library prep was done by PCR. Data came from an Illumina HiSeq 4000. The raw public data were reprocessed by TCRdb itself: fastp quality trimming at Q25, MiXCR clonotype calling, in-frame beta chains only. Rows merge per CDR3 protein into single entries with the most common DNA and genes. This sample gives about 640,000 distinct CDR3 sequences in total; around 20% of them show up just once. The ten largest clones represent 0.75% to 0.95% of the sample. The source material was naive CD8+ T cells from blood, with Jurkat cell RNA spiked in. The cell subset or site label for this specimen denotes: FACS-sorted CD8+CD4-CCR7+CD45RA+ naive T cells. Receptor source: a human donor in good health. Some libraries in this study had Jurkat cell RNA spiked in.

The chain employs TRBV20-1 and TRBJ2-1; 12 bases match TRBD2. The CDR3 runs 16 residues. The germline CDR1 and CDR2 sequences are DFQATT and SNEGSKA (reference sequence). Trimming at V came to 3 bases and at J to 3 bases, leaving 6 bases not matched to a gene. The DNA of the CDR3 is TGCAGTGCTAGGGGACTAGCGGGCCTGAACTACAATGAGCAGTTCTTC. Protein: CSARGLAGLNYNEQFF.

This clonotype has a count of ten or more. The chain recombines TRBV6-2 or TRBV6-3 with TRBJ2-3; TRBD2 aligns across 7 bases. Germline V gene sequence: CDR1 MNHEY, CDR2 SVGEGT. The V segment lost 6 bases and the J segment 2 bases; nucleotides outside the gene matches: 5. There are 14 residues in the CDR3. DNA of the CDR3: TGTGCCAGCAGGTCAGCGGGAAACACAGATACGCAGTATTTT. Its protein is CASRSAGNTDTQYF.

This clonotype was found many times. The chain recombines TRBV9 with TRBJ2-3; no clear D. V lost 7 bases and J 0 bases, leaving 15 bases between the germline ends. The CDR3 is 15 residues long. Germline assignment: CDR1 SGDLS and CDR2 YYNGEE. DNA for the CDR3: TGTGCCAGCGAGCGAGGAGCCTCCAGCACAGATACGCAGTATTTT. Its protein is CASERGASSTDTQYF. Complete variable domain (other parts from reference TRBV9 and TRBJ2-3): DSGVTQTPKHLITATGQRVTLRCSPRSGDLSVYWYQQSLDQGLQFLIQYYNGEERAKGNILERFSAQQFPDLHSELNLSSLELGDSALYFCASERGASSTDTQYFGPGTRLTVL.

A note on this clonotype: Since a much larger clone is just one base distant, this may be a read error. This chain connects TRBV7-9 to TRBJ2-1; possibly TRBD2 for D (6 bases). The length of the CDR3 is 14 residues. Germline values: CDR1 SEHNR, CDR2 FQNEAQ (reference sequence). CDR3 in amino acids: CASSAPYSGTEQSF. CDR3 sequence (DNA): TGTGCCAGCAGCGCGCCTTATAGCGGCACTGAGCAGTCCTTC.

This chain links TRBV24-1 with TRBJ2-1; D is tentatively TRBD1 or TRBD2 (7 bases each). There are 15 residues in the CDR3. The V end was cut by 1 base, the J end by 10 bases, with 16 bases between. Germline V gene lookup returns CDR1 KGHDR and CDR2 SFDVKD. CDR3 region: CATSDLRQGGGEQFF. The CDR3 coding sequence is TGTGCCACCAGTGATTTAAGACAGGGCGGGGGCGAGCAGTTCTTC.

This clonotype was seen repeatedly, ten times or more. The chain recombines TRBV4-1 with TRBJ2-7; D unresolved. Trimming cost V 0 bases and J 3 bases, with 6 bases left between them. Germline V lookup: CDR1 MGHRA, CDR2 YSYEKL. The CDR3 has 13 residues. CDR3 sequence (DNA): TGCGCCAGCAGCCAAGAGTTGAGCTACGAGCAGTACTTC. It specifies CASSQELSYEQYF.

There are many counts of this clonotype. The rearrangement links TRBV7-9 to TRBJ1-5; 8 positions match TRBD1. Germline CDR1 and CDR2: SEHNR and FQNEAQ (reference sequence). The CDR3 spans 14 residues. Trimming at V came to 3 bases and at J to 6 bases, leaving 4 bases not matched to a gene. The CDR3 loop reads CASSLDREGQPQHF. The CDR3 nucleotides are TGTGCCAGCAGCTTGGACAGGGAAGGTCAGCCCCAGCATTTT.

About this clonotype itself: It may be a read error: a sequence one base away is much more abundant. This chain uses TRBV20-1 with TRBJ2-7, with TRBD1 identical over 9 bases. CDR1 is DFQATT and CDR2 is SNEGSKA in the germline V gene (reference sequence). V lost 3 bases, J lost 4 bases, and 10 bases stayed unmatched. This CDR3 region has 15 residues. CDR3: CSASRGYGQGYEQYF. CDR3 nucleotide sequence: TGCAGTGCTAGCAGGGGATACGGACAGGGGTACGAGCAGTACTTC.

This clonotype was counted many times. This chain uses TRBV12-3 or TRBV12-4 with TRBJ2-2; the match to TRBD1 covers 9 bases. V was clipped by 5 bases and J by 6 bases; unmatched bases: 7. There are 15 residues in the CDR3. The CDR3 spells CASSPTGGAAGELFF. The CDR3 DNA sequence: TGTGCCAGCAGTCCTACAGGGGGCGCGGCCGGGGAGCTGTTTTTT.

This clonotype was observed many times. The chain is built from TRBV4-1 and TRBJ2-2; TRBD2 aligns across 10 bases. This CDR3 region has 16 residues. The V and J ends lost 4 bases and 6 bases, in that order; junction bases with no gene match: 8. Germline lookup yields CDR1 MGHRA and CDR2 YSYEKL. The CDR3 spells CASSLNSGRQAGELFF. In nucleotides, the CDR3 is TGCGCCAGCAGCCTAAATAGCGGGAGGCAGGCCGGGGAGCTGTTTTTT.

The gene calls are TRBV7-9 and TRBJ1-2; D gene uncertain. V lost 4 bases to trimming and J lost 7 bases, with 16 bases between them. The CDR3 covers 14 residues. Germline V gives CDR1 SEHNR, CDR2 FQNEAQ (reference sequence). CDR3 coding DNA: TGTGCCAGCAGCTGGTCGGCAGGAGCGGCTGGCTACACCTTC. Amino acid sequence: CASSWSAGAAGYTF. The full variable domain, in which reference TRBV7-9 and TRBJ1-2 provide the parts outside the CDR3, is DTGVSQNPRHKITKRGQNVTFRCDPISEHNRLYWYRQTLGQGPEFLTYFQNEAQLEKSRLLSDRFSAERPKGSFSTLEIQRTEQGDSAMYLCASSWSAGAAGYTFGSGTRLTVV.

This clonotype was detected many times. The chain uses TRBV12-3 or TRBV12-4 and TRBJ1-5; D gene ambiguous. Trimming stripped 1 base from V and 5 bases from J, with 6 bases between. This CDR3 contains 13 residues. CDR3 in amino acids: CASSLVGYQPQHF. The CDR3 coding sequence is TGTGCCAGCAGTTTAGTAGGGTATCAGCCCCAGCATTTT.

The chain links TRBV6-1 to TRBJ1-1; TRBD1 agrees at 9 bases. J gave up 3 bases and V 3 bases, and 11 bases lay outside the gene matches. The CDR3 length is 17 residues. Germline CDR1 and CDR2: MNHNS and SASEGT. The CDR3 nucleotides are TGTGCCAGCAGTGATTCTACGGGACAGGGTATCCACACTGAAGCTTTCTTT. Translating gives CASSDSTGQGIHTEAFF.

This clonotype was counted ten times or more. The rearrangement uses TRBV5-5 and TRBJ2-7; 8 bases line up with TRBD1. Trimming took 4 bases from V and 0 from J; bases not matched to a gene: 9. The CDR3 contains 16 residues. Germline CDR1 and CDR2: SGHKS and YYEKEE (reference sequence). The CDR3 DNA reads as TGTGCCAGCAGCCCTCACAGGGGGGTCCGCTCCTACGAGCAGTACTTC. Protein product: CASSPHRGVRSYEQYF.

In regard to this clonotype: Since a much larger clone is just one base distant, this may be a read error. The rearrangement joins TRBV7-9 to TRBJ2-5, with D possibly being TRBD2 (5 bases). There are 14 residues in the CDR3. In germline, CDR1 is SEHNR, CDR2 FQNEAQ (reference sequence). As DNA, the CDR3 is TGTGCCGGCAGCTTGGACTTAGGACAAGAGACCCAGTACTTC. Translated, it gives CAGSLDLGQETQYF. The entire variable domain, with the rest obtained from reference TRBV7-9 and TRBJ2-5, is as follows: DTGVSQNPRHKITKRGQNVTFRCDPISEHNRLYWYRQTLGQGPEFLTYFQNEAQLEKSRLLSDRFSAERPKGSFSTLEIQRTEQGDSAMYLCAGSLDLGQETQYFGPGTRLLVL.

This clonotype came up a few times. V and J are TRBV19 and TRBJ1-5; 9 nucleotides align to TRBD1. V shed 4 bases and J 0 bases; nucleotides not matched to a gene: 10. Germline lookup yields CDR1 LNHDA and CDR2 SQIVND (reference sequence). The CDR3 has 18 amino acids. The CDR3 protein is CASSNPDRGEYSNQPQHF. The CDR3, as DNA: TGTGCCAGTAGTAACCCGGACAGGGGCGAGTATAGCAATCAGCCCCAGCATTTT.

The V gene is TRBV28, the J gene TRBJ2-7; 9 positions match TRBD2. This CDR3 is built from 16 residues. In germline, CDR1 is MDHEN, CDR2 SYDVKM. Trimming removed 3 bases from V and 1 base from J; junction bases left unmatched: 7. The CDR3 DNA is TGTGCCAGCAGTTTCCTAACTAGCGGGTTATCCTACGAGCAGTACTTC. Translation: CASSFLTSGLSYEQYF.

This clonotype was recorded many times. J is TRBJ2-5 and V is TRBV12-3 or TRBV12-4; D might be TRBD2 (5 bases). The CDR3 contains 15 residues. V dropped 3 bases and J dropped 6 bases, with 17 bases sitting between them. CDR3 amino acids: CASSFGVSDYKTQYF. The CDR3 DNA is TGTGCCAGCAGTTTCGGGGTTAGCGATTATAAGACCCAGTACTTC.

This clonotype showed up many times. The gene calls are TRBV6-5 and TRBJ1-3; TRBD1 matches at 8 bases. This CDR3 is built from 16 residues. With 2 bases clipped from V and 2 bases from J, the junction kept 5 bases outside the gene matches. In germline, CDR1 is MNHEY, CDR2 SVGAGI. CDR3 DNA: TGTGCCAGCAGTTACGGGCAGGGGGCGGCTGGAAACACCATATATTTT. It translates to CASSYGQGAAGNTIYF.

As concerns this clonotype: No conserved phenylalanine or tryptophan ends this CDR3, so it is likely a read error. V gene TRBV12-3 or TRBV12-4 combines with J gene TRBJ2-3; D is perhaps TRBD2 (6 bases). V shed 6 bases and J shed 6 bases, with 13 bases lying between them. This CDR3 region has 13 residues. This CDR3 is CASRAPGADTQYL. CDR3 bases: TGTGCCAGCAGGGCCCCGGGAGCCGATACGCAGTATCTT.

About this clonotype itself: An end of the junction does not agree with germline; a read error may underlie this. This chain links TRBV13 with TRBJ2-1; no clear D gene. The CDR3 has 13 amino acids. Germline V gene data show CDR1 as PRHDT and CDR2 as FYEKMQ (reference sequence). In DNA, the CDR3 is TGTGCCAGCAGCTTAACACCAGACAATGAGCGGTTCTTC. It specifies CASSLTPDNERFF.

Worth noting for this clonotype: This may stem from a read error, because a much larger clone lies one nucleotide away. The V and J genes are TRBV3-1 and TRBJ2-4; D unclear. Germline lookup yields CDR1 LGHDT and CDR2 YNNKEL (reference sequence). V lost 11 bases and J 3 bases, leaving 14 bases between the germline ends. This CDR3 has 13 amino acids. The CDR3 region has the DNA TGTGCCGTTTCTCCGAATGACAAAAACATTCAGTACTTC. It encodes CAVSPNDKNIQYF.

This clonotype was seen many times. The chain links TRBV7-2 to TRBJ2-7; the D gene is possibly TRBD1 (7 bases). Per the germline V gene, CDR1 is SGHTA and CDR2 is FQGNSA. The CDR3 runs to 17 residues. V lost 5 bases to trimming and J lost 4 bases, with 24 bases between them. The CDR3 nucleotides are TGTGCCAGCAGCCTCCCCGGGGCAGGGGGGATTGGGTACGAGCAGTACTTC. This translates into CASSLPGAGGIGYEQYF.

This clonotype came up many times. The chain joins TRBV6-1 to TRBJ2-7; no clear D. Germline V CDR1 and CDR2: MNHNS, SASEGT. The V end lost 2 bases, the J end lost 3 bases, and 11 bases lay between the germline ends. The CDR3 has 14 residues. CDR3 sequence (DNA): TGTGCCAGCAGTGAATTTGGGGTTGACTACGAGCAGTACTTC. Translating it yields CASSEFGVDYEQYF.

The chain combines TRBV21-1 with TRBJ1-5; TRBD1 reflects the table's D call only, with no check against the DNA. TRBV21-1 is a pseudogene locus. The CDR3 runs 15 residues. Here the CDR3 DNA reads TGTGCCAGCAGGAAAAATGAGGGGCTCAATCAGCCCCAGCATTTT. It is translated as CASRKNEGLNQPQHF.

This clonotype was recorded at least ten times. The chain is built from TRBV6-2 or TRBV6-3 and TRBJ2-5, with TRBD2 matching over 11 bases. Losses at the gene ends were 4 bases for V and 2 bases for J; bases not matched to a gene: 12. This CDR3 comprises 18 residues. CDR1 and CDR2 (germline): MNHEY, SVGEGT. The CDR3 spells CASSFTSGGATEQETQYF. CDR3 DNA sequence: TGTGCCAGCAGTTTCACTAGCGGGGGCGCGACAGAGCAAGAGACCCAGTACTTC.

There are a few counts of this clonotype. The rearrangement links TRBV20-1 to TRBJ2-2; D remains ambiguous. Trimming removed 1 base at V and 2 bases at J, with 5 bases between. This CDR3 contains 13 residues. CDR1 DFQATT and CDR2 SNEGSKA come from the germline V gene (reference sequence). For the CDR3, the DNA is TGCAGTGCTAGAGGCTATAACACCGGGGAGCTGTTTTTT. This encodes CSARGYNTGELFF.